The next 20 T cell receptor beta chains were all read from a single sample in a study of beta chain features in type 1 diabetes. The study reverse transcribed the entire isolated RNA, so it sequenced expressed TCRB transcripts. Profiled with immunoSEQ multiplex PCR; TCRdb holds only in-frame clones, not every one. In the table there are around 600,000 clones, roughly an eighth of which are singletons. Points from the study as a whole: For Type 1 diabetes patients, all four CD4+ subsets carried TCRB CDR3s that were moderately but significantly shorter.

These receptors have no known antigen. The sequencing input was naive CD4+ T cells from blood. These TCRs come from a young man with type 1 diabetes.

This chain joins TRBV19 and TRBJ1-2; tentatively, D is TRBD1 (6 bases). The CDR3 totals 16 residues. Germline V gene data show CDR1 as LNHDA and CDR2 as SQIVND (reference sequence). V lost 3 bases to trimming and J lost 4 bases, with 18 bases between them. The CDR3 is CASSIVGGPGGYGYTF. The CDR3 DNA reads TGTGCCAGTAGTATCGTAGGGGGACCCGGAGGCTATGGCTACACCTTC.

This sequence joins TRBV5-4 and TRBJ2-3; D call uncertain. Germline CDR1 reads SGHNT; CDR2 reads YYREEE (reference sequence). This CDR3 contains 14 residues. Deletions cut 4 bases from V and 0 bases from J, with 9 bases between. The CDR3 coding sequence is TGTGCCAGCAGCGGCGGTGGGAGCACAGATACGCAGTATTTT. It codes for CASSGGGSTDTQYF.

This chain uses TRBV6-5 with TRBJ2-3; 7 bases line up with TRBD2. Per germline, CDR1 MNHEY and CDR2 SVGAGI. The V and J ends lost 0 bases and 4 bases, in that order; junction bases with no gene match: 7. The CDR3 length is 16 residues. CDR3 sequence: CASSYSVPGGPDTQYF. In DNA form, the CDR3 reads TGTGCCAGCAGTTACTCGGTACCGGGGGGACCAGATACGCAGTATTTT.

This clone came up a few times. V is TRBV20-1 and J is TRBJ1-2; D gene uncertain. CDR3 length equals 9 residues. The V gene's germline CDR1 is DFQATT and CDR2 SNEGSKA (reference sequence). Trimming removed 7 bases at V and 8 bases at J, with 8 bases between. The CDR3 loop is CSVAEGYTF. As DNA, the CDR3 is TGCAGTGTAGCGGAGGGCTACACCTTC.

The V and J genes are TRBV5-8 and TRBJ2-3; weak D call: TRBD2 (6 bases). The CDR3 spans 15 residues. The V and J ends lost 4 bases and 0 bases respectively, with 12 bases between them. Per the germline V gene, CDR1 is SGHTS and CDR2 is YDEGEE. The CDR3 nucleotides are TGTGCCAGCAGCCCCTGGGGGGACAGCACAGATACGCAGTATTTT. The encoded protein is CASSPWGDSTDTQYF. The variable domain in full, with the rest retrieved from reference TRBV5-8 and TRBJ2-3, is EAGVTQSPTHLIKTRGQQATLRCSPISGHTSVYWYQQALGLGLQFLLWYDEGEERNRGNFPPRFSGRQFPNYSSELNVNALELEDSALYLCASSPWGDSTDTQYFGPGTRLTVL.

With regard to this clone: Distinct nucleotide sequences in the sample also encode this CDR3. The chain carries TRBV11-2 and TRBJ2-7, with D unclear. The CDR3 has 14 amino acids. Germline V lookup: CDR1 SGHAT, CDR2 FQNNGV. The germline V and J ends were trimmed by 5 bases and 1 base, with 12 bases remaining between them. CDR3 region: CASSPSRASYEQYF. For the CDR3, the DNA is TGTGCCAGCAGCCCTAGTCGGGCATCCTACGAGCAGTACTTC.

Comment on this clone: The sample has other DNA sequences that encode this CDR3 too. CDR3 loop: CASSIGQGNTGELFF. CDR3 sequence (DNA): TGTGCCAGTAGTATCGGGCAGGGGAACACCGGGGAGCTGTTTTTT. The gene calls are TRBV19 and TRBJ2-2; D is possibly TRBD1 (5 bases). CDR1 and CDR2 from the germline V gene are LNHDA and SQIVND (reference sequence). V lost 3 bases, J lost 1 base, and 9 bases lay in between. The CDR3 contains 15 residues.

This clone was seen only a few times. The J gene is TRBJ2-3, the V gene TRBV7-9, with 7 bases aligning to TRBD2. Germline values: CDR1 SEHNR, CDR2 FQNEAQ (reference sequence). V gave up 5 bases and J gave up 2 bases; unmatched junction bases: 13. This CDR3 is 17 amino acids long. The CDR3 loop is CASSLRQGAGHTDTQYF. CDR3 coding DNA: TGTGCCAGCAGCCTCCGGCAGGGAGCGGGGCACACAGATACGCAGTATTTT.

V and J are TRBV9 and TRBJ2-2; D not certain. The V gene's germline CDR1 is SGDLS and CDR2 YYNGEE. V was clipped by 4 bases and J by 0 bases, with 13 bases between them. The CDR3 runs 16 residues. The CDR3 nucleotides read TGTGCCAGCAGCCCTGGTGAAGCCGCGAACACCGGGGAGCTGTTTTTT. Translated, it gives CASSPGEAANTGELFF.

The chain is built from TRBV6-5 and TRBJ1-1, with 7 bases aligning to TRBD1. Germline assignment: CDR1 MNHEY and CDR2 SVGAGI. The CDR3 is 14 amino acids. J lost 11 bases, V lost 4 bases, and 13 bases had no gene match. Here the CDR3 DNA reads TGTGCCAGCAGTTCACCGGGACAGTATTTACGGGCTTTCTTT. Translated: CASSSPGQYLRAFF.

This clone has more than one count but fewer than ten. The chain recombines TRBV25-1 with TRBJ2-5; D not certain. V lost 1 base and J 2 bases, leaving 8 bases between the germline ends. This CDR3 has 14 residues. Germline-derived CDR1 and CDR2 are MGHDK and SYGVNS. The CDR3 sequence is CASSELYRQETQYF. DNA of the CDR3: TGTGCCAGCAGTGAATTGTACAGACAAGAGACCCAGTACTTC.

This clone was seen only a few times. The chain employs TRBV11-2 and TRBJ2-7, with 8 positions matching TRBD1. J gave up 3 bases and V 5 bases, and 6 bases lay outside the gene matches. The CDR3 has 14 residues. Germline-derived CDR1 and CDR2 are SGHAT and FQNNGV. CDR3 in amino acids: CASSPDRAIYEQYF. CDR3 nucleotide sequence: TGTGCCAGCAGCCCGGACAGGGCTATCTACGAGCAGTACTTC.

The CDR3 DNA is TGCGCCAGCAGCCAAAGCAGGGCGTCTGGGGCCAACGTCCTGACTTTC. This sequence encodes CASSQSRASGANVLTF. The V gene is TRBV4-3, the J gene TRBJ2-6, with D possibly being TRBD1 (5 bases). Looked up from germline, CDR1 is LGHNA and CDR2 is YSLEER. CDR3 length: 16 amino acids. V was trimmed by 2 bases and J by 1 base, leaving 9 bases between them.

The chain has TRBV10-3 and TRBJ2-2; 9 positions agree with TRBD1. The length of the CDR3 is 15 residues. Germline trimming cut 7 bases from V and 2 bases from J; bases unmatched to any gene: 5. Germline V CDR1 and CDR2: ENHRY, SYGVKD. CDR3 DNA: TGTGCCATCACCGAGGGACAGGGAAACACCGGGGAGCTGTTTTTT. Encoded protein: CAITEGQGNTGELFF.

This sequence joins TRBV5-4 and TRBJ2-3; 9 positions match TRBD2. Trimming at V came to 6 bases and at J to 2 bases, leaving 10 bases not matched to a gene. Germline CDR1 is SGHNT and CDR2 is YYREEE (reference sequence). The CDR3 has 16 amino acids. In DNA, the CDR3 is TGTGCCAGCACTCTAAGGACTAGCGAGTCCACAGATACGCAGTATTTT. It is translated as CASTLRTSESTDTQYF.

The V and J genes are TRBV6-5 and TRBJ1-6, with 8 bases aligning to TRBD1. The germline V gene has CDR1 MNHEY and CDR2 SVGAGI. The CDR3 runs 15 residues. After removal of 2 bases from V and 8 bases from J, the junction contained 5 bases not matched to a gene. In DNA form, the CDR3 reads TGTGCCAGCAGTTACACAGACAGGGGTGATTCACCCCTCCACTTT. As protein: CASSYTDRGDSPLHF.

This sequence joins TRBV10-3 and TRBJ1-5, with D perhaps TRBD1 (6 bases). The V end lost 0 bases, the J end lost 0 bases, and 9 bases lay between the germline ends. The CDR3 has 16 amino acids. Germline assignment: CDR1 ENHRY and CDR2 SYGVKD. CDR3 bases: TGTGCCATCAGTGAGTCCGGGACAAATAGCAATCAGCCCCAGCATTTT. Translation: CAISESGTNSNQPQHF.

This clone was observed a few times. The CDR3 bases are TGTGCCAGCAGCTTACCCAGGCAACTATTCAATGAGCAGTTCTTC. Its protein is CASSLPRQLFNEQFF. The chain combines TRBV11-2 with TRBJ2-1, with D hard to call. This CDR3 region has 15 residues. V was pared by 2 bases and J by 6 bases, with 14 bases between. Germline CDR1 is SGHAT and CDR2 is FQNNGV.

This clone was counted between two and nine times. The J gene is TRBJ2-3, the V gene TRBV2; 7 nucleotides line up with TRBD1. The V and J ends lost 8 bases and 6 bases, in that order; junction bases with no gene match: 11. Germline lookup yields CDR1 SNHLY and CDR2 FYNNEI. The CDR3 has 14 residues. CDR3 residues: CASSDRDAGDTQYF. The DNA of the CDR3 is TGTGCCAGCTCCGACAGGGACGCAGGGGATACGCAGTATTTT.

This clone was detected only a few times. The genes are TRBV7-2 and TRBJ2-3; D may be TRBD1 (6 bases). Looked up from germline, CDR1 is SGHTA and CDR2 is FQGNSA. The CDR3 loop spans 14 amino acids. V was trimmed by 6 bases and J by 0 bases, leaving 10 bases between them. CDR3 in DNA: TGTGCCAGCAGAGGACAGACTAGCACAGATACGCAGTATTTT. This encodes CASRGQTSTDTQYF.